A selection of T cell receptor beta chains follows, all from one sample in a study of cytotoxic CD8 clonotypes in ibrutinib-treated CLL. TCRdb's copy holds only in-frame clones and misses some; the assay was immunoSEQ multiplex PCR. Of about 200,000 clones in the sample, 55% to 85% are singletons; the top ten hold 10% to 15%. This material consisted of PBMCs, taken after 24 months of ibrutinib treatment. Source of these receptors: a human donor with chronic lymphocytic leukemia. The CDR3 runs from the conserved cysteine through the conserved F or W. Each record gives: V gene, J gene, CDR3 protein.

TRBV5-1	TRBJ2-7	CASSHGTSGSTLSYEQYF
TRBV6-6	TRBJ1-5	CASSYARDSNQPQHF
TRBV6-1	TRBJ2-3	CASSGPVLSTDTQYF
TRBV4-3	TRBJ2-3	CASSQDTMSGSSDTQYF
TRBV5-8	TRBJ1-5	CASSWPPRPNQPQHF
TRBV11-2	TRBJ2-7	CASSSPRTYEQYF
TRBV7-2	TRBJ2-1	CASSLLQGTFYEQFF
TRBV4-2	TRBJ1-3	CASSTDGTGNTIYF
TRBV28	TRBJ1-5	CASSQGGAGNQPQHF
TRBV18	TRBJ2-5	CASSRTHGGLAGDETQYF
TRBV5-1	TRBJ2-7	CASREDPRVEQYF
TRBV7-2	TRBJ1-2	CASSLGGQPNLGYTF
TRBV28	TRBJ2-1	CASSRSGLGYNEQFF
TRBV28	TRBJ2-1	CASVSGDRVYNEQFF
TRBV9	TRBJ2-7	CASSVGGINEQYF
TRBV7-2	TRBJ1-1	CASSIQGVAEAFF
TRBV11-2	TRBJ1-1	CASSLDPSRDTEAFF
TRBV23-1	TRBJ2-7	CASSQQGGFEYF
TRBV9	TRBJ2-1	CASSVVAGGYNEQFF
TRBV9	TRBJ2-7	CASSVGTGIYEQYF
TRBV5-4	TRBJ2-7	CASSFSPGRLDEQYF
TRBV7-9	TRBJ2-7	CASSLGLAGGPFSYEQYF
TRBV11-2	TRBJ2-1	CASSLVKKRHINEQFF
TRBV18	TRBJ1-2	CASSEGTGYTF
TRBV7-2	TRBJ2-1	CASSAPPVGTTSYNEQFF
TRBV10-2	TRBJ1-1	CASIPTSGGTEAFF
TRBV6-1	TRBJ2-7	CASSEEVASSYEQYF